This TCR beta chain is from a study of blood T cell repertoires in COVID-19 (dated by TCRdb to about 2020). A note on the overall study: Samples from collaborators originated in the United States, Italy and Spain and spanned both the acute and convalescent phases of COVID-19. Deeply sampled blood TCRbeta repertoires from subjects exposed to, actively infected with, or recovered from COVID-19 were included in the dataset. The samples were drawn from the first 160 participants of the ongoing ImmuneRACE study and from under 1,500 subjects provided by 6 global collaborators. Where available, HLA class I and class II types were taken from metadata supplied by the sample provider and were not determined by assay-based typing. The material from the prospective study consisted of cDNA or gDNA derived from T cells, B-cell-depleted T cells, or PBMCs. The repertoires were released in a freely available public database meant as a resource for research on the immune response to SARS-CoV-2. Sample metadata almost always included a de-identified subject ID, COVID-19 status, age in years and sex. Broader findings and caveats from the paper: The quantity of clinical and demographic metadata differed by source and by participant and was supplied without curation.

V is pared back by 0 bases and J by 9 bases, with 15 bases lying between the germline termini. The CDR3 holds 15 amino acids from the cysteine to the phenylalanine. CDR3 DNA only is kept here, 45 bases in frame from base 1. CDR1 KGHSH and CDR2 LQKENI are derived from the germline V gene. Regarding this clone: It lacks a known antigen. No qualities accompany the bases; no much larger clone lies one base away.

TCRbeta CDR3 regions were amplified from genomic DNA by means of the immunoSEQ Assay, a bias-controlled multiplex PCR. The published analysis was carried out like this. Nucleated cell counts per sample were estimated from amplification of reference gene primers within the assay. Sequence reads were collapsed and filtered to measure the absolute abundance of every unique TCRbeta CDR3 rearrangement. For each sample, productive Simpson clonality was calculated as the square root of Simpson's diversity index across productive rearrangements. TCRdb carries this immuneACCESS record with in-frame sequences only. Its versions omit some clonotypes, under half of them owing to an unresolved V gene in the studies checked, with the rest unexplained. V, J and clone size derive from that table, while D and trimming were established from the DNA sequence. The sample contains around 210,000 clones, roughly 82% of them found a single time. Roughly an eighth of the sample comes from the top ten.

Each collaborating institution followed its own protocols to collect whole blood in K2EDTA tubes. Collaborator samples were shipped for TCRbeta analysis as frozen whole blood, isolated PBMCs, or DNA extracted from either sample type. The TCR sequence derives from a human donor in a cohort sampled during active COVID-19. Recombination joined TRBV18 with TRBJ2-1; no D gene call is confident. The source material was peripheral blood. The CDR3 is CASSPPAVTDGEQFF. DNA sequence: TGTGCCAGCTCACCACCCGCGGTCACCGACGGTGAGCAGTTCTTC.